The clone carrying this T cell receptor beta chain has a handful of counts. The antigen is undetermined. Sample-barcoded 5' priming and a J-beta primer mix drove a second PCR of roughly 7 to 11 cycles. TCRdb itself ran the 5' RACE reads through MiXCR, one entry per CDR3 protein. The sample carries about 290,000 distinct CDR3 sequences, roughly 27% recorded once. V lost 1 base and J lost 5, with 20 bases in between. CDR3 length: 17 residues. Germline V gives CDR1 LNHNV, CDR2 YYDKDF (reference sequence). The data originate from a study of blood T cells in healthy people across ages. The amount of total RNA extracted per sample was at least 5 micrograms. Study results and limitations: Using unsorted PBMCs precluded a conclusive naive versus antigen-experienced comparison. Long-lived donors had more naive CD4+ cells and higher diversity than aged donors. The authors considered diversity estimates from one million T cells to be underestimates.

The sequence was collected from a woman aged 70-85 years in good health. Sequenced input: blood. The V gene is TRBV15, the J gene TRBJ1-1; D may be TRBD1 (5 bases). DNA of the CDR3: TGTGCCACCAGCAGAGCCTTGGGGGTAATAGGGTATACTGAAGCTTTCTTT. This gives the protein CATSRALGVIGYTEAFF.